This TCR beta chain was sequenced for a study of T cells in Graves' hyperthyroidism and ophthalmopathy. Hyperthyroidism, newly diagnosed and lasting under 2 months, affected patients aged 18 to 65. RNA transcripts served as the template for amplifying TCR beta CDR3 regions. The TCR CDR3 was amplified in a first-round RT-PCR using the HTBI primer set. A single record per CDR3 protein comes from TCRdb applying MiXCR to the multiplex PCR reads. The table has approximately 870,000 distinct CDR3 sequences, roughly 40% seen once. This clonotype was seen a handful of times. Looked up from germline, CDR1 is SGHTA and CDR2 is FQGNSA. There are 16 residues in the CDR3. Trimming removed 1 base from V and 3 bases from J, with 15 bases in between.

The chain is built from TRBV7-2 and TRBJ1-2; D is undetermined. The receptor was derived from a man between 18 and 29 years old with Graves' hyperthyroidism. The sequenced sample consisted of blood. The CDR3 protein is CASSLEDAQAYYGYTF. The DNA for the CDR3 is TGTGCCAGCAGCTTAGAGGACGCTCAGGCGTACTATGGCTACACCTTC.